This T cell receptor beta chain was obtained from a study of a mutant IDH1 vaccine in newly diagnosed glioma. Study information: Vaccines began 4-6 weeks after radiotherapy alone, or with temozolomide cycles. Before enrollment, patients got radiotherapy alone, temozolomide alone, or mostly the combination.

Here immunoSEQ multiplex PCR was the method, and the copy in TCRdb shows in-frame clones only, minus some. Among 40,000 or so clones, less than 85% were seen once, and the ten largest hold 2% to 3%. Time point specified: week 23, last vaccination. With topical imiquimod, each dose of the vaccine consisted of 300 ug of mutant IDH1 20-mer peptide. New astrocytomas of WHO grade 3 or 4 that were IDH1-mutant and ATRX-lost were found in the donors. This CDR3 has 17 residues. CDR1 and CDR2 (germline): MGHRA, YSYEKL. Trimming cost V 0 bases and J 4 bases; bases outside gene matches: 6. In regard to this clone: Its antigen is currently unknown.

The sequence came from a woman younger than 30 with glioma. Some clones in this sample may be carry-over from other donors' samples. The chain recombines TRBV4-1 with TRBJ1-2, with 12 positions matching TRBD1. The sample here was PBMCs, taken from a glioma patient whose treatment included an IDH1 peptide vaccine. CDR3: CASSQDGGTGGAYGYTF. The CDR3, as DNA: TGCGCCAGCAGCCAAGATGGGGGGACAGGGGGCGCCTATGGCTACACCTTC.